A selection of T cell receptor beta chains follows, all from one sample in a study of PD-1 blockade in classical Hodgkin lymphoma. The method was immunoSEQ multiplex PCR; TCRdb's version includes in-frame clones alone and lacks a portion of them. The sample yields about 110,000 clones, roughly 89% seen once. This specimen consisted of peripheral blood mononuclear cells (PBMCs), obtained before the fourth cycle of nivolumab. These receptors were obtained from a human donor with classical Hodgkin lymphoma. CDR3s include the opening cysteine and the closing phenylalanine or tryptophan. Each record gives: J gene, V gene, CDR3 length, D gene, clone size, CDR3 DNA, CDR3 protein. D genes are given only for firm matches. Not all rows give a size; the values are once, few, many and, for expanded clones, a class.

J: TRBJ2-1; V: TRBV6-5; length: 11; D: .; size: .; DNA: TGTGCCAGCAGCCGTCTCGAGGCCCCGTTCTTC; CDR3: CASSRLEAPFF
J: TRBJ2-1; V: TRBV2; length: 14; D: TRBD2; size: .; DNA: TGTGCCAGCAGGGGACTAGCGGGAGCCAATGAGCAGTTCTTC; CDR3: CASRGLAGANEQFF
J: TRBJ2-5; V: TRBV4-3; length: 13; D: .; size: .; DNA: TGCGCCAGCAGCCAAGCAGAGGGGGAGACCCAGTACTTC; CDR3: CASSQAEGETQYF
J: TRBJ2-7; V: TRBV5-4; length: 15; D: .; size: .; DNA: TGTGCCAGCAGCCTCCCCGGGACACCAACCTACGAGCAGTACTTC; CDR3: CASSLPGTPTYEQYF
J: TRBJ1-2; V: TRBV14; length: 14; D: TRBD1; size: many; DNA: TGTGCCAGCAGCTTCGAGACAGGGGGCTATGGCTACACCTTC; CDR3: CASSFETGGYGYTF
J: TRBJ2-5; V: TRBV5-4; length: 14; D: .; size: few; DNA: TGTGCCAGCAGCTTGGAGACAATTGGGGAGACCCAGTACTTC; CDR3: CASSLETIGETQYF
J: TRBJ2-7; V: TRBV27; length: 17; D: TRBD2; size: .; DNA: TGTGCCAGCAGTTTATGGGGGACTAGCATTAAGACCTACGAGCAGTACTTC; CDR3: CASSLWGTSIKTYEQYF
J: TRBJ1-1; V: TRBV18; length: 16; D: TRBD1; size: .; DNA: TGTGCCAGCTCACCACCCCGGACAGGGCAAAGCTCTGAAGCTTTCTTT; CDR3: CASSPPRTGQSSEAFF
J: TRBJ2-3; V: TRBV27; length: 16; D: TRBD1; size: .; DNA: TGTGCCAGCAGTCCTCGGACAGGGGGCCTAACAGATACGCAGTATTTT; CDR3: CASSPRTGGLTDTQYF
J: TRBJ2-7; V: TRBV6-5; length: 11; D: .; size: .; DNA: TGTGCCAGCAGTTACGGGAGCGAGCAGTACTTC; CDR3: CASSYGSEQYF
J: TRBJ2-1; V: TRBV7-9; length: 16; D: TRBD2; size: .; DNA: TGTGCCAGCAGCTATATAGCGGGAGTAACCTACAATGAGCAGTTCTTC; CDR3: CASSYIAGVTYNEQFF
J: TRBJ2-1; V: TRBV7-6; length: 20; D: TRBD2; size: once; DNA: TGTGCCAGCAGCCTGAGTCGACTAGCGGGTCGATCTCGTTCCTACAATGAGCAGTTCTTC; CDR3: CASSLSRLAGRSRSYNEQFF
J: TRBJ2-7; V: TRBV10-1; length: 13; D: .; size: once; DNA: TGCGCCAGCAGTGACGGACTGTCTTGGGAGCAGTACTTC; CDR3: CASSDGLSWEQYF
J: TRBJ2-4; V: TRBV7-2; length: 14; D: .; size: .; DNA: TGTGCCAGCAGCACGGGGACGGGAGAGAACATTCAGTACTTC; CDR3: CASSTGTGENIQYF
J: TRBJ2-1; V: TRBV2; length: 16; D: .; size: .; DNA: TGTGCCAGCAGTGCATCGGCACGGAGCTCCTACAATGAGCAGTTCTTC; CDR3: CASSASARSSYNEQFF
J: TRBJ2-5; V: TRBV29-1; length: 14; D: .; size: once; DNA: TGCAGCGTTGAGGTCTTCGGGTCACAAGAGACCCAGTACTTC; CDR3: CSVEVFGSQETQYF
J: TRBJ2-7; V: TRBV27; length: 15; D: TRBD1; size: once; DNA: TGTGCCAGCAGTCCGGGACAGGGGGCCTCCTACGAGCAGTACTTC; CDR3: CASSPGQGASYEQYF
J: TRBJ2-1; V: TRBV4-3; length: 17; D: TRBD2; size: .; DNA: TGCGCCAGCAGCCAAGTAGGTCCTAGCGGGGGGGTAAGTGAGCAGTTCTTC; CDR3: CASSQVGPSGGVSEQFF
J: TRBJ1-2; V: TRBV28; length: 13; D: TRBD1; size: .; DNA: TGTGCCAGCAGTTACGGACAGGGGGCGGGCTACACCTTC; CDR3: CASSYGQGAGYTF
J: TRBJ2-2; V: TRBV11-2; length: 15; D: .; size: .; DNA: TGTGCCAGCAGCTTAGATCCCTACCTCACCGGGGAGCTGTTTTTT; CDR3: CASSLDPYLTGELFF
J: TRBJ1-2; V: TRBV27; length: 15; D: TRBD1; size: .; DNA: TGTGCCAGCAGAGTCTATGACAGGGGGAACTATGGCTACACCTTC; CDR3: CASRVYDRGNYGYTF
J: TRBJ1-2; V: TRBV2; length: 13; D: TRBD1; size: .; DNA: TGTGCCAGCATCAGGGACAGGAGTAATGGCTACACCTTC; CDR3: CASIRDRSNGYTF
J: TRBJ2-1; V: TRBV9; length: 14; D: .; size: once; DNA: TGTGCCAGCAGCGTAGGGGACCCTCACAATGAGCAGTTCTTC; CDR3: CASSVGDPHNEQFF
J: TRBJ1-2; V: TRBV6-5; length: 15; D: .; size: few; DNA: TGTGCCAGCAGCGAGATCGCCGGGACTGGGTCTGGCTACACCTTC; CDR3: CASSEIAGTGSGYTF
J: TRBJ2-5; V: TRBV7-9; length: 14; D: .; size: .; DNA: TGTGCCAGCAGCTTTCGATTGGGCCAAGAGACCCAGTACTTC; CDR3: CASSFRLGQETQYF
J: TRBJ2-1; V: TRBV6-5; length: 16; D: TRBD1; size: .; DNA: TGTGCCAGCAGTTACTTCCAGGGACAGGGGTACAATGAGCAGTTCTTC; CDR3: CASSYFQGQGYNEQFF
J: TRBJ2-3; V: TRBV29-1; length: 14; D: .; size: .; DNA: TGCAGCGTCTTTAGCCACCCTAGCACAGATACGCAGTATTTT; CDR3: CSVFSHPSTDTQYF
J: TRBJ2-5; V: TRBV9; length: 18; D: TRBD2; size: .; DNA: TGTGCCAGCAGCGTGGGGACTAGCGGGCTAAAGCAACAAGAGACCCAGTACTTC; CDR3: CASSVGTSGLKQQETQYF
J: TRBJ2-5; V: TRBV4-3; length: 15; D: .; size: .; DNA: TGCGCCAGCAGCCAAGTTTTCAAGGGGCAAGAGACCCAGTACTTC; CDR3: CASSQVFKGQETQYF
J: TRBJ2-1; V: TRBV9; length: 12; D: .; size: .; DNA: TGTGCCAGCAGCGTAGCTCAAGGTGAGCAGTTCTTC; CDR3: CASSVAQGEQFF
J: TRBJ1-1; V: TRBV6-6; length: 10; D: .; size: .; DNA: TGTGCCAGCAAGTTTTTAGAAGCTTTCTTT; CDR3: CASKFLEAFF
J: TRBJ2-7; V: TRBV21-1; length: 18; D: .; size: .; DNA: TGTGCCAGCAGCAAACAGTCAGGGACGGGACCCTTTCCGCACGAGCAGTACTTC; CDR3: CASSKQSGTGPFPHEQYF
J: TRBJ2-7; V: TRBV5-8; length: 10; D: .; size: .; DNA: TGTGCCAGCAGCCTCTACGAGCAGTACTTC; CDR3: CASSLYEQYF
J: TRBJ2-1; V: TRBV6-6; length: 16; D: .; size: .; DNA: TGTGCCAGCAGTTACTCTGCGGGGCCCAGGGGCGATGAGCAGTTCTTC; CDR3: CASSYSAGPRGDEQFF
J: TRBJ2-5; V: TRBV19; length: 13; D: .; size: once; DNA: TGTGCCAGTAGTCTGGGGCGACAAGAGACCCAGTACTTC; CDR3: CASSLGRQETQYF
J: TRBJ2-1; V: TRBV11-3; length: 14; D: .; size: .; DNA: TGTGCCAGCAGCCACCCAAGACGGGCCAATGAGCAGTTCTTC; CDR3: CASSHPRRANEQFF
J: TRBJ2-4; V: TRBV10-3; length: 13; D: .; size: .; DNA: TGTGCCACCGCCGAGCTAGCCAAAAACATTCAGTACTTC; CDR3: CATAELAKNIQYF
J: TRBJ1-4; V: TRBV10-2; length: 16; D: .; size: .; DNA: TGCGCCAGCAGTGAGGGGAGACGGACGACTGGGGAAAAACTGTTTTTT; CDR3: CASSEGRRTTGEKLFF
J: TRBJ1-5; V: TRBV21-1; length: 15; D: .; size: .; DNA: TGTGCCAGCAGCAAAGAGTACAAGCGGCTCAAGCCCCAGCATTTT; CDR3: CASSKEYKRLKPQHF
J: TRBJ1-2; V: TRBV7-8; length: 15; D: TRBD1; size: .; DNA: TGTGCCAGCAGCTTAGCGGACAGGGGTGCCTATGGCTACACCTTC; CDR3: CASSLADRGAYGYTF
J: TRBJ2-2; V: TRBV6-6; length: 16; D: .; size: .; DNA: TGTGCCAGCAGTTACCCCCCCGGCGGCCGCACCGGGGAGCTGTTTTTT; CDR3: CASSYPPGGRTGELFF
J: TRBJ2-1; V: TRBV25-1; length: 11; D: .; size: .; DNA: TGTGCCAGCAGTGAAAGTGGTGAGCAGTTCTTC; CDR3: CASSESGEQFF
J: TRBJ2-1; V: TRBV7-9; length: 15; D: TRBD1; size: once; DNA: TGTGCCAGCAGCTTTGGGGACAGGGGGCACGGTGAGCAGTTCTTC; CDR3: CASSFGDRGHGEQFF
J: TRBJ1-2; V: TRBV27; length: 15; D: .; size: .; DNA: TGTGCCAGCAGTTTAAAAACGGGGTGGTACTATGGCTACACCTTC; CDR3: CASSLKTGWYYGYTF
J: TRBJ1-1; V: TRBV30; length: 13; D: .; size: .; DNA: TGTGCCTGCGGCCGGGGCGAGGGCACTGAAGCTTTCTTT; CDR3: CACGRGEGTEAFF
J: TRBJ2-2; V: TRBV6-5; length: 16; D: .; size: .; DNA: TGTGCCAGCAGTTACGGAGGTCCCGCGAACACCGGGGAGCTGTTTTTT; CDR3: CASSYGGPANTGELFF
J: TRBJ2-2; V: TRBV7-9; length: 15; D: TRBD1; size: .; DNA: TGTGCCAGCAGCCCATCGACAGGGTACACCGGGGAGCTGTTTTTT; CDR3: CASSPSTGYTGELFF
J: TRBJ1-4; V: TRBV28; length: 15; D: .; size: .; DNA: TGTGCCAGCAGTTTATCCCGTGCAACTAATGAAAAACTGTTTTTT; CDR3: CASSLSRATNEKLFF
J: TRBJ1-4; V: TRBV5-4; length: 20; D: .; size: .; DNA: TGTGCCAGCAGCCCGGAGTGTGGGCAGGCCCGTCCCCTGACTAATGAAAAACTGTTTTTT; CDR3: CASSPECGQARPLTNEKLFF
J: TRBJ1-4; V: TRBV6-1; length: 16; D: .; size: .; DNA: TGTGCCAGCAGTGAGCAGCCGGGGGGAAGGAATGAAAAACTGTTTTTT; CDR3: CASSEQPGGRNEKLFF
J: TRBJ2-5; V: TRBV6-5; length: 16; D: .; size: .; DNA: TGTGCCAGCAGTTACTCGAGCTGGGGACCGGGAGAGACCCAGTACTTC; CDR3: CASSYSSWGPGETQYF
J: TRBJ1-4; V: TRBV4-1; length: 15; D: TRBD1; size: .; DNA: TGCGCCAGCAGCCCTCGGGACAGCCACGGGGGAGGACTGTTTTTT; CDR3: CASSPRDSHGGGLFF
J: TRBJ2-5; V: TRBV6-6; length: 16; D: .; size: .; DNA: TGTGCCAGCACCCCCAGGGCAGGGTTGGTGGGTGGGACCCAGTACTTC; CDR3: CASTPRAGLVGGTQYF
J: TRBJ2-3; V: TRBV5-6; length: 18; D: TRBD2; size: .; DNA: TGTGCCAGCAGCTTGTTAGCGGGAGGGCCTCTGGCGCGGGATACGCAGTATTTT; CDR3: CASSLLAGGPLARDTQYF
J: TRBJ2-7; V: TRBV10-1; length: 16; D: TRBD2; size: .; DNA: TGCGCCAGCAGTGAGTCGAACGGGAGGGACAACTACGAGCAGTACTTC; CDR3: CASSESNGRDNYEQYF
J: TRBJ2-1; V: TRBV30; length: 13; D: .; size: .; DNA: TGTGCCTGGAGTAGTAGCACCTACGGGGAGCAGTTCTTC; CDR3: CAWSSSTYGEQFF